This is a list of T cell receptor beta chains from one sample in a study of a mutant IDH1 vaccine in newly diagnosed glioma. For these TCRs, the target antigens are not known. TCRdb keeps only in-frame clones here, not all; method: immunoSEQ multiplex PCR. The sample lists roughly 56,000 clones; approximately 76% were seen once. The source material was PBMCs, sampled from a glioma patient whose treatment included an IDH1 peptide vaccine. The receptors were sampled from a woman aged 40 to 55 with glioma. Some clones in this sample may be carry-over from other donors' samples. Each CDR3 is given with its conserved first and last residue. D genes are given only for firm matches. A row's size may be missing; if present it is once, few, many or a size class.

cdr3_aa	cdr3_nt	j_call	clone_size	d_call	v_call
CASSIVRDGGLKPQHF	TGTGCCAGTAGTATAGTGAGGGACGGGGGATTGAAGCCCCAGCATTTT	TRBJ1-5	.	.	TRBV19
CASKIDTGNTEAFF	TGTGCCAGCAAGATCGACACAGGGAACACTGAAGCTTTCTTT	TRBJ1-1	.	.	TRBV11-1
CAWSDRAFNSPLHF	TGTGCCTGGAGCGACAGGGCCTTTAATTCACCCCTCCACTTT	TRBJ1-6	.	TRBD1	TRBV30
CASNPTGGPRNEKLFF	TGTGCCAGCAACCCGACAGGGGGACCGCGTAATGAAAAACTGTTTTTT	TRBJ1-4	.	TRBD1	TRBV6-6
CASRPTAEPHQPQHF	TGTGCCAGTAGACCGACAGCCGAGCCTCATCAGCCCCAGCATTTT	TRBJ1-5	.	.	TRBV19
CASRIHTGRSNQPQHF	TGTGCCAGCCGAATACACACGGGGCGAAGCAATCAGCCCCAGCATTTT	TRBJ1-5	.	.	TRBV2
CSVRTDRGRPQHF	TGCAGCGTCCGAACTGACAGGGGTCGGCCCCAGCATTTT	TRBJ1-5	.	TRBD1	TRBV29-1
CATSDGTYEQYF	TGTGCCACCTCGGACGGAACCTACGAGCAGTACTTC	TRBJ2-7	.	.	TRBV19
CASSLSVGGEQYF	TGTGCCAGCAGTTTATCTGTGGGAGGCGAGCAGTACTTC	TRBJ2-7	few	.	TRBV27
CASSVEAGPLGTQYF	TGTGCCAGCAGCGTAGAGGCGGGGCCCCTAGGGACGCAGTATTTT	TRBJ2-3	.	.	TRBV9
CASSVEGKGTEAFF	TGTGCCAGCAGTGTGGAGGGGAAGGGAACTGAAGCTTTCTTT	TRBJ1-1	.	.	TRBV2
CASSSGPHNSPLHF	TGTGCCAGCAGCTCGGGACCGCACAATTCACCCCTCCACTTT	TRBJ1-6	once	.	TRBV7-2
CASSLVQTVYGYTF	TGTGCCAGCAGCTTAGTCCAGACCGTCTATGGCTACACCTTC	TRBJ1-2	.	.	TRBV7-2
CASSVGGDLGITEAFF	TGTGCCAGCAGCGTAGGGGGGGACTTGGGAATCACTGAAGCTTTCTTT	TRBJ1-1	.	.	TRBV9
CASSPGREQYF	TGTGCCAGCAGTCCGGGGAGGGAGCAGTACTTC	TRBJ2-7	.	.	TRBV27
CASSVSDRQRNTEAFF	TGTGCCAGCAGCGTAAGCGACAGACAGAGAAACACTGAAGCTTTCTTT	TRBJ1-1	.	.	TRBV9
CASSEAAVGSDEQFF	TGTGCCAGCAGTGAAGCGGCCGTAGGTTCGGATGAGCAGTTCTTC	TRBJ2-1	.	.	TRBV2
CASSSGAYEQYF	TGTGCCAGCAGCTCGGGTGCCTACGAGCAGTACTTC	TRBJ2-7	.	.	TRBV7-2
CASSVSSQSISGNTIYF	TGTGCCAGCAGTGTCTCTTCTCAAAGCATCTCTGGAAACACCATATATTTT	TRBJ1-3	medium-sized	.	TRBV2
CASSFGGGASYNEQFF	TGCGCCAGCAGCTTCGGGGGGGGCGCTTCCTACAATGAGCAGTTCTTC	TRBJ2-1	.	TRBD2	TRBV5-1
CASSLSGFYNEQFF	TGTGCCAGCAGCCTTAGCGGATTCTACAATGAGCAGTTCTTC	TRBJ2-1	.	.	TRBV9
CASSRQNTEAFF	TGTGCCAGCAGCCGGCAGAACACTGAAGCTTTCTTT	TRBJ1-1	few	.	TRBV5-6
CASSQVSGGRGYTF	TGCGCCAGCAGCCAAGTCTCGGGGGGCCGTGGCTACACCTTC	TRBJ1-2	.	.	TRBV4-1
CASSLVTGRNTEAFF	TGTGCCAGCAGCTTGGTGACAGGTAGGAACACTGAAGCTTTCTTT	TRBJ1-1	.	.	TRBV5-4
CASSYSYSVSYEQYF	TGTGCCAGCAGTTACTCGTACTCTGTCTCCTACGAGCAGTACTTC	TRBJ2-7	.	.	TRBV6-5
CASSARLARLGETQYF	TGTGCCAGCTCAGCCCGGTTAGCGAGATTGGGAGAGACCCAGTACTTC	TRBJ2-5	once	.	TRBV18
CASSSDMTHSGNTIYF	TGTGCCAGCAGCTCGGACATGACCCACTCTGGAAACACCATATATTTT	TRBJ1-3	once	.	TRBV7-9
CASSEGWGTEAFF	TGTGCCAGCAGTGAAGGTTGGGGCACTGAAGCTTTCTTT	TRBJ1-1	once	.	TRBV2
CASSSRTSGGRYEQYF	TGTGCCAGCAGCTCAAGGACTAGCGGGGGCCGCTACGAGCAGTACTTC	TRBJ2-7	few	TRBD2	TRBV7-2
CASSWTGAYEQYF	TGCGCCAGCAGCTGGACAGGGGCATACGAGCAGTACTTC	TRBJ2-7	once	TRBD1	TRBV5-1
CASSDTVTYEQYF	TGTGCCAGCAGTGATACAGTTACGTACGAGCAGTACTTC	TRBJ2-7	.	.	TRBV25-1
CASSLLGNTEAFF	TGTGCCAGCAGCTTACTGGGGAACACTGAAGCTTTCTTT	TRBJ1-1	.	.	TRBV11-2
CASSHGGRGNNEQFF	TGCGCCAGCAGCCACGGGGGCCGCGGCAACAATGAGCAGTTCTTC	TRBJ2-1	.	.	TRBV5-1
CASSSAGTAYEQYF	TGTGCCAGCAGCTCCGCGGGGACCGCCTACGAGCAGTACTTC	TRBJ2-7	.	.	TRBV5-4
CASSLSGTDTQYF	TGCGCCAGCAGCTTGTCAGGGACAGATACGCAGTATTTT	TRBJ2-3	.	.	TRBV5-1
CATSRDRWGATEAFF	TGTGCCACCAGCAGAGATAGGTGGGGGGCTACTGAAGCTTTCTTT	TRBJ1-1	few	.	TRBV15
CASSYSSGSPEAFF	TGTGCCAGCAGTTACTCGTCGGGGAGTCCTGAAGCTTTCTTT	TRBJ1-1	.	.	TRBV6-5
CAWSPTLTGGSGAFF	TGTGCCTGGAGCCCAACCCTCACAGGGGGCTCTGGGGCTTTCTTT	TRBJ1-1	.	TRBD1	TRBV30
CASSDPGQGIRYNEQFF	TGTGCCAGCAGTGACCCGGGACAGGGAATCCGCTACAATGAGCAGTTCTTC	TRBJ2-1	.	TRBD1	TRBV25-1
CASSERGYSNQPQHF	TGTGCCAGCAGTGAAAGAGGCTACAGCAATCAGCCCCAGCATTTT	TRBJ1-5	.	.	TRBV6-1
CASSTSNYRKTYGYTF	TGCGCCAGCAGCACCAGCAACTACCGAAAGACCTATGGCTACACCTTC	TRBJ1-2	.	.	TRBV4-1
CASSRKRYQPQHF	TGTGCCAGCAGTCGAAAACGCTATCAGCCCCAGCATTTT	TRBJ1-5	.	.	TRBV27
CASSDIWGETQYF	TGTGCCAGCAGTGATATCTGGGGAGAGACCCAGTACTTC	TRBJ2-5	.	.	TRBV6-1
CASGRATEAFF	TGTGCCTCCGGGAGAGCCACTGAAGCTTTCTTT	TRBJ1-1	.	.	TRBV6-5
CASSLVGATDTQYF	TGTGCCAGCAGCTTAGTGGGGGCCACAGATACGCAGTATTTT	TRBJ2-3	.	.	TRBV7-2
CSVWGGREVDEQFF	TGCAGCGTTTGGGGGGGTCGGGAAGTTGATGAGCAGTTCTTC	TRBJ2-1	once	TRBD2	TRBV29-1
CATQQGAEQYF	TGCGCCACGCAACAGGGGGCCGAGCAGTACTTC	TRBJ2-7	once	TRBD1	TRBV10-1
CASSQDPQGKTEAFF	TGTGCCAGCAGCCAAGATCCGCAGGGGAAGACTGAAGCTTTCTTT	TRBJ1-1	few	.	TRBV14